Listed below are T cell receptor beta chains from one sample, sequenced in a study of cytomegalovirus exposure and HLA in healthy donors. Measured with immunoSEQ multiplex PCR; TCRdb has only the in-frame clones, and not every one. Of about 160,000 clones in the sample, approximately 87% are singletons; the top ten hold roughly 6%. Sequenced input: PBMCs. The receptors shown here come from a woman aged 25 to 39 in good health and CMV-seronegative. Each CDR3 is given with its conserved first and last residue. D genes are given only for firm matches. Size is stated for part of the rows, as once, few or many counts, or as a class when the clone is expanded.

clone_size cdr3_length j_call d_call v_call cdr3_aa cdr3_nt
NA 16 TRBJ1-3 TRBD1 TRBV13 CASSITTGVSGNTIYF TGTGCCAGCAGCATTACCACAGGGGTCTCTGGAAACACCATATATTTT
NA 15 TRBJ1-6 TRBD1 TRBV4-1 CASSQETGNNSPLHF TGCGCCAGCAGCCAGGAGACAGGGAATAATTCACCCCTCCACTTT
NA 15 TRBJ2-1 NA TRBV5-1 CASSLLGYRYNEQFF TGCGCCAGCAGCTTGTTGGGATACCGTTACAATGAGCAGTTCTTC
NA 19 TRBJ2-5 TRBD2 TRBV15 CATSSFTGLAGQNQETQYF TGTGCCACCAGCAGCTTTACGGGACTAGCGGGGCAAAACCAAGAGACCCAGTACTTC
few 12 TRBJ2-7 NA TRBV6-6 CASRRDRYEQYF TGTGCCAGCAGGAGGGACCGTTACGAGCAGTACTTC
NA 14 TRBJ2-7 TRBD2 TRBV9 CASSVSLAGVEQYF TGTGCCAGCAGCGTCAGTCTAGCGGGAGTCGAGCAGTACTTC
NA 16 TRBJ2-5 TRBD1 TRBV28 CASSSLDRGYMETQYF TGTGCCAGCAGCTCACTTGACAGGGGGTATATGGAGACCCAGTACTTC
NA 12 TRBJ2-5 NA TRBV5-4 CASSLSRETQYF TGTGCCAGCAGCTTGTCTCGAGAGACCCAGTACTTC
NA 15 TRBJ1-5 NA TRBV18 CASSGGRQPNQPQHF TGTGCCAGCTCGGGGGGAAGACAGCCGAATCAGCCCCAGCATTTT
NA 17 TRBJ2-3 TRBD2 TRBV4-1 CASSLEPTSGDTDTQYF TGCGCCAGCAGCCTCGAACCGACTAGCGGGGACACAGATACGCAGTATTTT
NA 14 TRBJ2-2 TRBD1 TRBV7-2 CASSFRTGEGELFF TGTGCCAGCAGCTTTAGGACAGGGGAGGGGGAGCTGTTTTTT
once 15 TRBJ1-4 TRBD1 TRBV2 CASSEWDRSLKKLFF TGTGCCAGCAGTGAGTGGGACAGGTCCCTGAAAAAACTGTTTTTT
NA 19 TRBJ1-6 NA TRBV4-1 CASSQGAYGMGSWNSPLHF TGCGCCAGCAGCCAAGGGGCCTACGGAATGGGTTCCTGGAATTCACCCCTCCACTTT
NA 12 TRBJ2-1 NA TRBV7-8 CASSLYLNEQFF TGTGCCAGCAGCTTATATCTGAATGAGCAGTTCTTC
NA 12 TRBJ2-7 NA TRBV5-1 CASSLGGYEQYF TGCGCCAGCAGCTTGGGCGGCTACGAGCAGTACTTC
NA 16 TRBJ1-2 TRBD1 TRBV6-6 CASSTGTAAYVGGYTF TGTGCCAGCAGTACCGGGACAGCAGCGTATGTGGGGGGCTACACCTTC
NA 12 TRBJ2-1 NA TRBV7-9 CASSLDGSEQFF TGTGCCAGCAGCTTAGACGGTTCCGAGCAGTTCTTC
NA 15 TRBJ1-5 NA TRBV6-6 CASSYAGPGNQPQHF TGTGCCAGCAGTTACGCGGGGCCAGGGAATCAGCCCCAGCATTTT
once 14 TRBJ2-1 TRBD1 TRBV13 CASSLGQGAGEQFF TGTGCCAGCAGCCTCGGACAGGGGGCAGGTGAGCAGTTCTTC
NA 15 TRBJ2-5 TRBD2 TRBV9 CASSAGTSDWKTQYF TGTGCCAGCAGCGCCGGGACTAGCGATTGGAAGACCCAGTACTTC
NA 14 TRBJ2-7 NA TRBV28 CASSTRTWSYEQYF TGTGCCAGCAGTACCAGGACGTGGTCCTACGAGCAGTACTTC
NA 17 TRBJ2-7 NA TRBV7-7 CASSLAPRGEHSYEQYF TGTGCTAGCAGCTTAGCCCCTAGGGGGGAACACTCCTACGAGCAGTACTTC
NA 14 TRBJ2-3 NA TRBV7-9 CASSRGPSTDTQYF TGTGCCAGCAGCCGGGGACCTAGCACAGATACGCAGTATTTT
once 17 TRBJ2-1 TRBD1 TRBV7-2 CASSAQGAGAGYNEQFF TGTGCCAGCAGCGCACAGGGGGCCGGGGCGGGGTACAATGAGCAGTTCTTC
NA 11 TRBJ1-2 NA TRBV20-1 CSARDSDGYTF TGCAGTGCTAGAGATTCAGATGGCTACACCTTC
NA 15 TRBJ1-3 TRBD1 TRBV5-4 CASSEPTGAGNTIYF TGTGCCAGCAGCGAACCGACAGGGGCTGGAAACACCATATATTTT
once 15 TRBJ2-1 TRBD2 TRBV27 CASINASGSTNEQFF TGTGCCAGCATCAACGCTAGCGGGAGTACCAATGAGCAGTTCTTC
NA 15 TRBJ2-3 TRBD2 TRBV11-3 CASSWTSATTDTQYF TGTGCCAGCAGCTGGACTAGCGCAACCACAGATACGCAGTATTTT
NA 15 TRBJ2-1 NA TRBV27 CASSLTVRHHNEQFF TGTGCCAGCAGTCTAACCGTCCGACACCACAATGAGCAGTTCTTC
NA 15 TRBJ1-1 NA TRBV6-1 CASSEVPGAYTEAFF TGTGCCAGCAGTGAAGTACCGGGGGCGTACACTGAAGCTTTCTTT
NA 15 TRBJ2-1 TRBD1 TRBV11-2 CASSRAGGRGFEQFF TGTGCCAGCAGCAGAGCAGGGGGCAGGGGCTTTGAGCAGTTCTTC
NA 14 TRBJ1-2 TRBD1 TRBV2 CASSTRTGNYGYTF TGTGCCAGCAGTACCCGGACAGGAAACTATGGCTACACCTTC
NA 15 TRBJ2-2 TRBD1 TRBV6-6 CASSQRTGRTGELFF TGTGCCAGCAGCCAAAGGACAGGGCGGACCGGGGAGCTGTTTTTT
once 13 TRBJ1-2 NA TRBV2 CASSERTQTGYTF TGTGCCAGCAGTGAAAGGACACAAACTGGCTACACCTTC
NA 14 TRBJ2-7 NA TRBV7-7 CASSLGTGSYEQYF TGTGCCAGCAGCCTGGGGACTGGCTCCTACGAGCAGTACTTC
NA 13 TRBJ2-6 NA TRBV6-5 CASTSSRFNVLTF TGTGCCAGCACTTCCTCCAGATTCAACGTCCTGACTTTC
once 18 TRBJ2-1 TRBD1 TRBV4-2 CASSQVLFGTGVDNEQFF TGTGCCAGCAGCCAAGTCCTCTTCGGGACAGGGGTCGACAATGAGCAGTTCTTC
NA 15 TRBJ2-7 TRBD1 TRBV5-4 CASSPRTGTGYEQYF TGTGCCAGCAGCCCTAGAACCGGGACAGGATACGAGCAGTACTTC
NA 13 TRBJ2-1 TRBD2 TRBV11-3 CASSRRGGNEQFF TGTGCCAGCAGCCGACGGGGGGGGAATGAGCAGTTCTTC
NA 14 TRBJ2-7 TRBD1 TRBV7-3 CASSPGTALREQYF TGTGCCAGCAGCCCCGGGACAGCCCTAAGGGAGCAGTACTTC
NA 15 TRBJ2-5 TRBD2 TRBV5-1 CASSLASSGRQTQYF TGCGCCAGCAGCTTGGCGTCTAGCGGCAGGCAGACCCAGTACTTC